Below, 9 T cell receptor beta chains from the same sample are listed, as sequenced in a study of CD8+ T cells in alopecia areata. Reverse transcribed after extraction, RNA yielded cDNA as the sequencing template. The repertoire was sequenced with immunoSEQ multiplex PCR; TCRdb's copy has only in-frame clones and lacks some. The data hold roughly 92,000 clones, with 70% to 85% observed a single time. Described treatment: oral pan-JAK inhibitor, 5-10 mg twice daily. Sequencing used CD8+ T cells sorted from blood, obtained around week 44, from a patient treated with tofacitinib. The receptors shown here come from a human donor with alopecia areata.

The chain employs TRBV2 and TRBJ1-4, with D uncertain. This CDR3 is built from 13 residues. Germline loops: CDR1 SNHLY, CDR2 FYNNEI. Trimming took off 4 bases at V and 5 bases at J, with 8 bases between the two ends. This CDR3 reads CASSVSRNEKLFF. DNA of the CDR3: TGTGCCAGCAGTGTAAGTCGAAATGAAAAACTGTTTTTT.

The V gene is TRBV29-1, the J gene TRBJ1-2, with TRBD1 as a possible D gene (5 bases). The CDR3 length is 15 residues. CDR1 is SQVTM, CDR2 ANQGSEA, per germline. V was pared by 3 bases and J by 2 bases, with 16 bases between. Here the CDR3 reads CSVDRGDPLNYGYTF. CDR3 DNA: TGCAGCGTTGATCGAGGGGACCCACTAAACTATGGCTACACCTTC.

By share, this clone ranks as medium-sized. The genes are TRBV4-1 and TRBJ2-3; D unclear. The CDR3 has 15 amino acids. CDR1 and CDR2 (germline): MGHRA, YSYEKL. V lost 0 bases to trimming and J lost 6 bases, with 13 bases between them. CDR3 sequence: CASSQDPSSADTQYF. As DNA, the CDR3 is TGCGCCAGCAGCCAAGACCCTTCTTCCGCGGATACGCAGTATTTT.

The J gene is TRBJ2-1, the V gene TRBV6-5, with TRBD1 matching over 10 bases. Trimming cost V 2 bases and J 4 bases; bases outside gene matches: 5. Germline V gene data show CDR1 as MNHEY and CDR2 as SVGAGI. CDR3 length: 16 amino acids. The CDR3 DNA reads TGTGCCAGCAGTTACGGCGGGACAGGGGATTACAATGAGCAGTTCTTC. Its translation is CASSYGGTGDYNEQFF.

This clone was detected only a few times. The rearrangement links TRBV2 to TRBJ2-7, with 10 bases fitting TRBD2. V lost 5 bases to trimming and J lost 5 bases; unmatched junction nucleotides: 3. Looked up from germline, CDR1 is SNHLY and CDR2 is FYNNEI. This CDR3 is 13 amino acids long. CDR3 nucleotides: TGTGCCAGCAGTATACTAGCGGGGAACGAGCAGTACTTC. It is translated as CASSILAGNEQYF.

The CDR3 DNA reads as TGCAGCGCCGGGCAGGAGGGTGGCTACACCTTC. Residues: CSAGQEGGYTF. V usage is TRBV29-1 and J usage is TRBJ1-2, with unresolved D. The germline V gene has CDR1 SQVTM and CDR2 ANQGSEA. Trimming shortened V by 7 bases and J by 7 bases, and 13 bases separated the two germline ends. The CDR3 loop spans 11 amino acids.

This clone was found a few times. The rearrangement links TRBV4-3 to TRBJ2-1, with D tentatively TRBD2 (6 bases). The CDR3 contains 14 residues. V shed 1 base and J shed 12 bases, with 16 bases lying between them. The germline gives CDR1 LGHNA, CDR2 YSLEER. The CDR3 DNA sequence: TGCGCCAGCAGCCAAGTAGGGGAGGCCCTTTCGCAGTTCTTC. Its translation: CASSQVGEALSQFF.

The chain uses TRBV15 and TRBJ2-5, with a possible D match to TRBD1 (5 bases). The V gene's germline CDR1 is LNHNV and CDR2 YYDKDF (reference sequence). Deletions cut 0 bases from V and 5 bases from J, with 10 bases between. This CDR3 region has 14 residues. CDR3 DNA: TGTGCCACCAGCAGAGATCAAGGGGCGGAGACCCAGTACTTC. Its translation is CATSRDQGAETQYF.

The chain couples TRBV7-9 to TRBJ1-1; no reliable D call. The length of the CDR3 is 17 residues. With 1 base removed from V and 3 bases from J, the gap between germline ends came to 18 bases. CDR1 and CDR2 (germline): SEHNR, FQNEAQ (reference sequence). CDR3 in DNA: TGTGCCAGCAGCTTAGGAGCCCCGGCCCCCCGAGACACTGAAGCTTTCTTT. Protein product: CASSLGAPAPRDTEAFF.